The 19 T cell receptor beta chains below all came from one sample that was sequenced in a study of T cell responses to AZD1222 COVID-19 vaccine. Profiled with immunoSEQ multiplex PCR; TCRdb holds only in-frame clones, not every one. The sample yields about 120,000 clones, around 90% seen once. The sample here was peripheral blood, taken 28 days after the second dose of the MenACWY control vaccine. These receptors originate from an adult who received the MenACWY meningococcal vaccine as a control.

The CDR3 here is CASSPGASYEQYF. The DNA for the CDR3 is TGCGCCAGCAGCCCCGGGGCCTCCTACGAGCAGTACTTC. The rearrangement joins TRBV5-1 to TRBJ2-7; D is perhaps TRBD1 or TRBD2 (5 bases each). This CDR3 contains 13 residues. Germline V gene sequence: CDR1 SGHRS, CDR2 YFSETQ. V lost 4 bases and J lost 0, with 8 bases in between.

The CDR3 DNA reads TGTGCCAGTAGTTTCCCAGGACAGGGTGGCCAGCCCCAGCATTTT. It encodes CASSFPGQGGQPQHF. The chain has TRBV19 and TRBJ1-5; the match to TRBD1 covers 8 bases. Germline V gene sequence: CDR1 LNHDA, CDR2 SQIVND (reference sequence). This CDR3 spans 15 amino acids. Trimming removed 5 bases from V and 7 bases from J; junction bases left unmatched: 10.

The chain couples TRBV2 to TRBJ2-2; the match to TRBD1 covers 7 bases. Germline V gene data show CDR1 as SNHLY and CDR2 as FYNNEI. The CDR3 extends over 14 amino acids. V gave up 6 bases and J gave up 4 bases; unmatched junction bases: 5. The CDR3 DNA sequence: TGTGCCAGCAGAAGGGACAGATCCACCGGGGAGCTGTTTTTT. Residues: CASRRDRSTGELFF.

The CDR3 DNA is TGCGCCAGCAGAATGGAGAACACTGAAGCTTTCTTT. This translates into CASRMENTEAFF. The chain uses TRBV5-1 and TRBJ1-1; D is ambiguous. CDR1 and CDR2 from the germline V gene are SGHRS and YFSETQ. This CDR3 comprises 12 residues. Trimming removed 5 bases from V and 1 base from J, with 6 bases in between.

The CDR3 sequence is CASEGSNQPQHF. The CDR3 region has the DNA TGTGCCAGCGAAGGTAGCAATCAGCCCCAGCATTTT. The chain couples TRBV7-9 to TRBJ1-5; no clear D. Germline CDR1 reads SEHNR; CDR2 reads FQNEAQ (reference sequence). V lost 8 bases and J 0 bases, leaving 5 bases between the germline ends. There are 12 residues in the CDR3.

The J gene is TRBJ2-7, the V gene TRBV5-6; D call uncertain. The length of the CDR3 is 13 residues. V shed 1 base and J shed 1 base, with 6 bases lying between them. Germline lookup yields CDR1 SGHDT and CDR2 YYEEEE. CDR3 region: CASSLLESYEQYV. CDR3 in DNA: TGTGCCAGCAGCTTGTTGGAATCCTACGAGCAGTACGTC.

The chain has TRBV18 and TRBJ2-1; 11 positions agree with TRBD2. Germline V gene sequence: CDR1 KGHSH, CDR2 LQKENI. The CDR3 spans 16 residues. Trimming took 2 bases from V and 6 from J; bases not matched to a gene: 6. The CDR3 DNA follows: TGTGCCAGCTCACCAGGGCTAGCGGGAGGCTCCAATGAGCAGTTCTTC. It yields the protein CASSPGLAGGSNEQFF.

The chain is built from TRBV14 and TRBJ2-2, with D hard to call. CDR1 and CDR2 (germline): SGHDN, FVKESK. The CDR3 length is 14 residues. V dropped 2 bases and J dropped 1 base, with 5 bases sitting between them. CDR3 DNA: TGTGCCAGCAGCCAATACCTGAACACCGGGGAGCTGTTTTTT. Translation gives CASSQYLNTGELFF.

V gene TRBV9 combines with J gene TRBJ2-3; D call uncertain. Germline V CDR1 and CDR2: SGDLS, YYNGEE. The CDR3 totals 12 residues. V was clipped by 8 bases and J by 2 bases, with 9 bases between them. CDR3 coding DNA: TGTGCCAGTTCGCGGAACACAGATACGCAGTATTTT. This encodes CASSRNTDTQYF.

This chain connects TRBV9 to TRBJ2-5; TRBD2 agrees at 9 bases. The CDR3 loop spans 15 amino acids. The ends lost 4 bases at V and 5 bases at J; junction bases unmatched: 9. Germline V lookup: CDR1 SGDLS, CDR2 YYNGEE. CDR3 region: CASSKQREDWETQYF. The DNA of the CDR3 is TGTGCCAGCAGCAAACAGCGGGAGGATTGGGAGACCCAGTACTTC.

The V call is TRBV11-2, the J call TRBJ1-2; the match to TRBD1 covers 9 bases. V shed 0 bases and J 4 bases; nucleotides not matched to a gene: 3. In germline, CDR1 is SGHAT, CDR2 FQNNGV. The CDR3 extends over 15 amino acids. CDR3 DNA sequence: TGTGCCAGCAGCTTAGACGGGACAGGGTTCTATGGCTACACCTTC. Protein product: CASSLDGTGFYGYTF. Together with reference TRBV11-2 and TRBJ1-2, the CDR3 gives the full variable domain: EAGVAQSPRYKIIEKRQSVAFWCNPISGHATLYWYQQILGQGPKLLIQFQNNGVVDDSQLPKDRFSAERLKGVDSTLKIQPAKLEDSAVYLCASSLDGTGFYGYTFGSGTRLTVV.

The chain joins TRBV2 to TRBJ1-5; D unresolved. Deletions cut 7 bases from V and 5 bases from J, with 9 bases between. Germline V gene data show CDR1 as SNHLY and CDR2 as FYNNEI. This CDR3 comprises 12 residues. CDR3 protein: CASKASYQPQHF. CDR3 DNA sequence: TGTGCCAGCAAGGCCTCTTATCAGCCCCAGCATTTT.

The chain employs TRBV28 and TRBJ1-2; the match to TRBD1 covers 10 bases. J gave up 2 bases and V 5 bases, and 2 bases lay outside the gene matches. This CDR3 spans 14 amino acids. CDR1 MDHEN and CDR2 SYDVKM come from the germline V gene. For the CDR3, the DNA is TGTGCCAGCAGTACGGGACAGGGGAACTATGGCTACACCTTC. This codes for CASSTGQGNYGYTF.

The chain recombines TRBV5-3 with TRBJ2-1, with 8 bases identical to TRBD1. TRBV5-3 is given ORF status, its function remaining uncertain. CDR3 length equals 15 residues. V was pared by 2 bases and J by 8 bases, with 9 bases of the junction left unmatched. The CDR3 sequence: CARSLRAGGLDEQFF. The CDR3 nucleotides read TGTGCCAGAAGCTTAAGGGCAGGGGGCCTCGATGAGCAGTTCTTC.

This chain uses TRBV5-1 with TRBJ1-1; tentatively, D is TRBD1 (5 bases). With 0 bases removed from V and 6 bases from J, the gap between germline ends came to 15 bases. The CDR3 runs 15 residues. Germline V lookup: CDR1 SGHRS, CDR2 YFSETQ. The CDR3 loop is CASSLATAPVAEAFF. The CDR3 DNA follows: TGCGCCAGCAGCTTGGCGACAGCTCCCGTGGCTGAAGCTTTCTTT. Drawing the rest from reference TRBV5-1 and TRBJ1-1, the complete variable domain is KAGVTQTPRYLIKTRGQQVTLSCSPISGHRSVSWYQQTPGQGLQFLFEYFSETQRNKGNFPGRFSGRQFSNSRSEMNVSTLELGDSALYLCASSLATAPVAEAFFGQGTRLTVV.

The genes are TRBV30 and TRBJ2-2, with D uncertain. CDR1 is GTSNPN and CDR2 is SVGIG in the germline V gene (reference sequence). Trimming shortened V by 3 bases and J by 4 bases, and 9 bases separated the two germline ends. This CDR3 comprises 13 residues. CDR3 protein: CAWRGSGTGELFF. CDR3 in DNA: TGTGCCTGGAGGGGATCGGGCACCGGGGAGCTGTTTTTT.

The V and J genes are TRBV12-3 or TRBV12-4 and TRBJ2-7; 7 bases line up with TRBD1. The CDR3 spans 13 residues. The V and J ends lost 8 bases and 2 bases, in that order; junction bases with no gene match: 6. The CDR3 DNA reads TGTGCCAGCCGTTGGGGACAGACCTACGAGCAGTACTTC. It specifies CASRWGQTYEQYF.

The chain links TRBV28 to TRBJ2-1; D ambiguous. This CDR3 is 12 amino acids long. Trimming took 7 bases from V and 9 from J, leaving 13 bases between them. Germline V CDR1 and CDR2: MDHEN, SYDVKM. The CDR3 region is CASTRLLSEQFF. In DNA form, the CDR3 reads TGTGCCAGCACACGCCTTCTTAGTGAGCAGTTCTTC. The full variable domain, completed using reference TRBV28 and TRBJ2-1, is DVKVTQSSRYLVKRTGEKVFLECVQDMDHENMFWYRQDPGLGLRLIYFSYDVKMKEKGDIPEGYSVSREKKERFSLILESASTNQTSMYLCASTRLLSEQFFGPGTRLTVL.

This clone was seen a single time. The chain links TRBV2 to TRBJ2-2; 7 bases align to TRBD2. J lost 1 base, V lost 7 bases, and 3 bases had no gene match. The CDR3 runs to 14 residues. From germline, CDR1 is SNHLY and CDR2 FYNNEI. The CDR3 loop reads CASKERENTGELFF. In DNA form, the CDR3 reads TGTGCCAGCAAGGAGCGGGAGAACACCGGGGAGCTGTTTTTT.